This TCR beta chain was captured in a study of blood T cell repertoires in COVID-19. At the level of the study: Samples representing acute and convalescent COVID-19 were sourced from the United States, Italy and Spain. T cells, B-cell-depleted T cells, or PBMCs supplied cDNA or gDNA.

In the source study's methods: Amplification with reference gene primers provided the estimates of nucleated cell counts. Profiling relied on immunoSEQ multiplex PCR, and the TCRdb table lists in-frame clones only, not all of them. That table supplies the V and J calls and clone size; D and trimming were determined from the DNA. Counted here are approximately 150,000 clones, around 90% occurring once; the ten biggest clones make up about 1.7%. The source is a woman aged 45-59 years with acute or convalescent COVID-19. The sequencing input was peripheral blood.

CDR3 in DNA: TGTGCCAGCTCACCCCTGGGGACATTCGAATCGGGCGAGCAGTACTTC. This encodes CASSPLGTFESGEQYF. The rearrangement uses TRBV18 and TRBJ2-7, with D perhaps matching TRBD1 (6 bases). V lost 3 bases, J lost 6 bases, and 21 bases lay in between. Looked up from germline, CDR1 is KGHSH and CDR2 is LQKENI. The CDR3 has 16 amino acids.